These T cell receptor beta chains were read from a single sample in a study of cytomegalovirus exposure and HLA in healthy donors. TCRdb's table, derived via immunoSEQ multiplex PCR, lists solely in-frame clones and lacks some. The table lists 160,000 or so clones, about 78% of them singletons. The sequenced sample was PBMCs. Every receptor here comes from a man aged 55 to 69 in good health and CMV-seronegative. CDR3s include the opening cysteine and the closing phenylalanine or tryptophan. Fields, in order: J gene, clone size, V gene, D gene, CDR3 protein, CDR3 DNA. A D gene is named only where the DNA matches it firmly. Clone size is given for some rows only: seen once, a few or many times, or a class if the clone is expanded.

j_call: TRBJ2-7
clone_size: NA
v_call: TRBV5-3
d_call: NA
cdr3_aa: CARRSGDLSYEQYF
cdr3_nt: TGTGCCAGAAGATCAGGGGATTTGTCCTACGAGCAGTACTTC

j_call: TRBJ2-7
clone_size: NA
v_call: TRBV29-1
d_call: TRBD1
cdr3_aa: CSVAGTGSSYEQYF
cdr3_nt: TGCAGCGTAGCCGGGACAGGGAGTTCCTACGAGCAGTACTTC

j_call: TRBJ1-1
clone_size: NA
v_call: TRBV6-5
d_call: TRBD1
cdr3_aa: CASSYQTGGNTEAFF
cdr3_nt: TGTGCCAGCAGTTATCAGACAGGGGGAAACACTGAAGCTTTCTTT

j_call: TRBJ2-3
clone_size: NA
v_call: TRBV5-1
d_call: TRBD1
cdr3_aa: CASSLFRQGPTDTQYF
cdr3_nt: TGCGCCAGCAGCTTGTTTAGACAGGGCCCCACAGATACGCAGTATTTT

j_call: TRBJ2-7
clone_size: few
v_call: TRBV28
d_call: TRBD1
cdr3_aa: CASSETGGYEQYF
cdr3_nt: TGTGCCAGCAGTGAGACAGGGGGCTACGAGCAGTACTTC

j_call: TRBJ1-2
clone_size: NA
v_call: TRBV7-4
d_call: NA
cdr3_aa: CASSLRRGGGGYTF
cdr3_nt: TGTGCCAGCAGCCTAAGACGGGGGGGCGGTGGCTACACCTTC

j_call: TRBJ2-3
clone_size: NA
v_call: TRBV7-2
d_call: NA
cdr3_aa: CASSSQDTQYF
cdr3_nt: TGTGCCAGCAGCTCACAGGATACGCAGTATTTT

j_call: TRBJ2-1
clone_size: once
v_call: TRBV19
d_call: TRBD2
cdr3_aa: CASSGGAGEQFF
cdr3_nt: TGTGCCAGTAGCGGGGGGGCGGGTGAGCAGTTCTTC

j_call: TRBJ2-1
clone_size: NA
v_call: TRBV7-9
d_call: TRBD2
cdr3_aa: CASSLITSGRDNEQFF
cdr3_nt: TGTGCCAGCAGCTTAATTACTAGCGGGAGGGACAATGAGCAGTTCTTC

j_call: TRBJ2-1
clone_size: few
v_call: TRBV9
d_call: TRBD1
cdr3_aa: CASSEDREDNEQFF
cdr3_nt: TGTGCCAGCAGCGAGGACAGGGAGGACAATGAGCAGTTCTTC

j_call: TRBJ2-2
clone_size: NA
v_call: TRBV9
d_call: NA
cdr3_aa: CASSVVGDPTGELFF
cdr3_nt: TGTGCCAGCAGCGTAGTGGGAGATCCCACCGGGGAGCTGTTTTTT

j_call: TRBJ2-3
clone_size: NA
v_call: TRBV4-2
d_call: TRBD2
cdr3_aa: CASSPITSARGDTQYF
cdr3_nt: TGTGCCAGCAGCCCAATAACTAGCGCCCGTGGGGATACGCAGTATTTT

j_call: TRBJ2-1
clone_size: few
v_call: TRBV19
d_call: TRBD1
cdr3_aa: CASTPGQGWNEQFF
cdr3_nt: TGTGCCAGTACCCCGGGACAGGGTTGGAATGAGCAGTTCTTC

j_call: TRBJ2-3
clone_size: NA
v_call: TRBV7-6
d_call: NA
cdr3_aa: CASSVMTSTDTQYF
cdr3_nt: TGTGCCAGCAGCGTTATGACTTCTACAGATACGCAGTATTTT

j_call: TRBJ2-7
clone_size: NA
v_call: TRBV14
d_call: NA
cdr3_aa: CASTVIYEQYF
cdr3_nt: TGTGCCAGCACAGTTATCTACGAGCAGTACTTC

j_call: TRBJ2-1
clone_size: NA
v_call: TRBV7-9
d_call: TRBD2
cdr3_aa: CASSSLAGAGNEQFF
cdr3_nt: TGTGCCAGCAGCTCTCTAGCGGGAGCAGGTAATGAGCAGTTCTTC

j_call: TRBJ1-1
clone_size: NA
v_call: TRBV14
d_call: TRBD1
cdr3_aa: CASSRDRYREAFF
cdr3_nt: TGTGCCAGCAGTCGGGACAGGTACCGTGAAGCTTTCTTT

j_call: TRBJ1-2
clone_size: NA
v_call: TRBV29-1
d_call: NA
cdr3_aa: CSVAGGEDYGYTF
cdr3_nt: TGCAGCGTTGCGGGTGGAGAAGACTATGGCTACACCTTC

j_call: TRBJ2-7
clone_size: once
v_call: TRBV7-6
d_call: NA
cdr3_aa: CASSLGHLRSEQYF
cdr3_nt: TGTGCCAGCAGCTTGGGACATTTGAGAAGCGAGCAGTACTTC

j_call: TRBJ1-5
clone_size: few
v_call: TRBV27
d_call: NA
cdr3_aa: CASRPGKIGSRGQPQHF
cdr3_nt: TGTGCCAGCAGACCCGGGAAGATAGGTTCACGAGGACAGCCCCAGCATTTT

j_call: TRBJ1-5
clone_size: once
v_call: TRBV25-1
d_call: TRBD1
cdr3_aa: CASSDRGIVQPQNF
cdr3_nt: TGTGCCAGCAGTGACAGGGGGATTGTTCAGCCCCAGAATTTT

j_call: TRBJ2-3
clone_size: NA
v_call: TRBV7-9
d_call: NA
cdr3_aa: CASSPLGGDTQYF
cdr3_nt: TGTGCCAGCAGCCCACTCGGGGGAGATACGCAGTATTTT

j_call: TRBJ2-1
clone_size: NA
v_call: TRBV6-4
d_call: TRBD2
cdr3_aa: CASSVLAASYNEQFF
cdr3_nt: TGTGCCAGCAGTGTACTAGCGGCTTCCTACAATGAGCAGTTCTTC

j_call: TRBJ2-1
clone_size: NA
v_call: TRBV14
d_call: TRBD1
cdr3_aa: CASSRTQGAYNEQFF
cdr3_nt: TGTGCCAGCAGCCGAACACAGGGGGCGTACAATGAGCAGTTCTTC

j_call: TRBJ1-5
clone_size: NA
v_call: TRBV2
d_call: TRBD1
cdr3_aa: CASIGGDSNQPQNF
cdr3_nt: TGTGCCAGCATAGGAGGGGACAGCAATCAGCCCCAGAATTTT

j_call: TRBJ2-1
clone_size: NA
v_call: TRBV9
d_call: TRBD2
cdr3_aa: CASSVEGGLATNEQFF
cdr3_nt: TGTGCCAGCAGCGTAGAGGGGGGACTAGCTACGAATGAGCAGTTCTTC

j_call: TRBJ2-7
clone_size: NA
v_call: TRBV6-1
d_call: TRBD2
cdr3_aa: CASSDSGGYEQYF
cdr3_nt: TGTGCCAGCAGTGATTCGGGGGGATACGAGCAGTACTTC

j_call: TRBJ1-1
clone_size: NA
v_call: TRBV30
d_call: TRBD1
cdr3_aa: CAWRYRGPVTEAFF
cdr3_nt: TGTGCCTGGAGGTACAGGGGGCCTGTCACTGAAGCTTTCTTT